The clone carrying this T cell receptor beta chain has a count of ten or more. Its specificity is unknown. The data were taken from a study of breast tumors, draining lymph nodes, adjacent tissues. General study results and limits: Tumor and nontumor repertoires were significantly more similar in luminal-like than in basal-like breast cancer. Tumor TCR diversity was below lymph nodes but above nontumor tissue. Tumor T cell lymph node origin was a supported hypothesis, not proven. The data were judged consistent with most tumor T cells coming from lymph node and expanding in tumor.

Breast cancer patients provided tissue from their axillary draining lymph nodes. TCRdb redid the calling of the multiplex PCR reads with MiXCR, one entry per CDR3 protein. Found here are tens of thousands of distinct CDR3 sequences, approximately 19% of them singletons; the top ten hold about 2.4%. V was shortened by 7 bases and J by 2 bases, with 11 bases between the two germline ends. Germline CDR1 is MNHEY and CDR2 is SVGEGT. CDR3 length equals 13 residues. The receptor's source is a female donor with breast cancer. Some clones in this sample may be carry-over from other donors' samples. Sequencing used axillary lymph node tissue. The rearrangement joins TRBV6-2 or TRBV6-3 to TRBJ2-5, with TRBD2 as a possible D gene (6 bases). In nucleotides, the CDR3 is TGTGCCAGCATGAGGGACTCGCAAGAGACCCAGTACTTC. Translation: CASMRDSQETQYF.